This T cell receptor (beta chain) was sequenced in a study of regulatory T cells in long-lasting Graves disease. Study-level findings and limits: Thyroid tissue was not sampled; only peripheral blood was. Only a small sample size was used, which may have cut accuracy. Newly diagnosed Graves' patients had higher TCR diversity than persistent ones.

iRepertoire HTBI primers and Arm-PCR of CDR3 regions built TCR beta libraries. TCRdb re-analysed the multiplex PCR reads in MiXCR, keeping a single row per CDR3 protein. In the table there are about 460,000 distinct CDR3 sequences, 11% to 15% of which are singletons. Germline CDR1 MDHEN, CDR2 SYDVKM. V lost 5 bases and J lost 1, with 20 bases in between. CDR3 length: 17 residues. Sample time point: newly diagnosed GD, antithyroid drugs for less than 3 months. PBMC-extracted RNA yielded the TCR library. Details on this clonotype: Its antigen is as yet unknown. Here the CDR3 omits its conserved ending phenylalanine or tryptophan, so a read error is the likely source.

This same sample was also part of a study on T cells in Graves' hyperthyroidism and ophthalmopathy. That source notes: Researchers ran a first-round RT-PCR on the TCR CDR3 using the HTBI primer set.

The clonotype comes from a woman aged 45 to 65 with Graves disease. The chain carries TRBV28 and TRBJ2-5; TRBD1 might be the D (6 bases). The sequences come from peripheral blood mononuclear cells (PBMCs), collected at new diagnosis, from a patient treated with antithyroid drugs. CDR3 nucleotides: TGTGCCAGCAGTGCCCCGGGGACAATTGGGATCCAAGAGACCCAGTACCTC. It yields the protein CASSAPGTIGIQETQYL.